The source of this T cell receptor beta chain is a study of shared clonotypes between healthy human individuals. Turning to the study itself: Aged between 18 and 49, the donors were a couple of women and three men.

This clone was found once. Its antigen is as yet unknown. Study-level findings and limits: The study generally estimated greater richness for naive than memory subsets. Lower generation probabilities were found for non-shared clonotypes than for those shared by all four donors. Around 5.3% of naive CD4 clonotypes were shared across a few donors.

CDR3 size: 16 residues. Germline lookup yields CDR1 MDHEN and CDR2 SYDVKM. V lost 4 bases to trimming and J lost 1 base; unmatched junction nucleotides: 4. Assay used: immunoSEQ multiplex PCR; TCRdb lists only in-frame clones, some missing. The sample shows approximately 2.1 million clones, more than 85% of them seen only once. Specimen: naive CD4+ T cells from PBMCs. As for subset: CD45RA+ positively selected. The origin of this receptor is a man younger than 30 in good health. Some clones in this sample may be carry-over from other donors' samples. The chain links TRBV28 to TRBJ1-5, with 10 positions matching TRBD1. The CDR3 DNA reads as TGTGCCAGCAGTTCAGACAGGGGGCCAAGCAATCAGCCCCAGCATTTT. Translation: CASSSDRGPSNQPQHF.